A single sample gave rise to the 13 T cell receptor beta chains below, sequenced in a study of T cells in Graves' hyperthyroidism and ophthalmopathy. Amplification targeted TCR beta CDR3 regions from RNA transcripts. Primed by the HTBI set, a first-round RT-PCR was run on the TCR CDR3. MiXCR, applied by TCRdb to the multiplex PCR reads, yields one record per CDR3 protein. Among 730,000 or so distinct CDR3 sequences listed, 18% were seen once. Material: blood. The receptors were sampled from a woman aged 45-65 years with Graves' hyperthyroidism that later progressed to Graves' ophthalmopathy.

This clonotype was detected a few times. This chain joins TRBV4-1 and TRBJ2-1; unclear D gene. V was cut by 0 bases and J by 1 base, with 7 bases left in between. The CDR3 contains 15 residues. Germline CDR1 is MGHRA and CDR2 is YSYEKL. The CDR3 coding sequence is TGCGCCAGCAGCCAAGATCCCGCATCCTACAATGAGCAGTTCTTC. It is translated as CASSQDPASYNEQFF.

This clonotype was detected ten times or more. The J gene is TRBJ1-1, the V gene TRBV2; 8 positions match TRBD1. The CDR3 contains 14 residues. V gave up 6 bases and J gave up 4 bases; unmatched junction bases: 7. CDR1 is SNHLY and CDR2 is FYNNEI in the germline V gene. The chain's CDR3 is CASRDRALGTEAFF. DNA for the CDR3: TGTGCCAGCAGGGACAGGGCTCTGGGCACTGAAGCTTTCTTT.

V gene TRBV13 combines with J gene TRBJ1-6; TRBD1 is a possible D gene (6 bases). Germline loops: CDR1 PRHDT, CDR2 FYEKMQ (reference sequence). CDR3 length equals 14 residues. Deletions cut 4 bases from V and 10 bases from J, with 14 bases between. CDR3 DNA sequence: TGTGCCAGCAGCTCCGTGGGGGGGGGCTCACCCCTCCACTTT. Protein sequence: CASSSVGGGSPLHF.

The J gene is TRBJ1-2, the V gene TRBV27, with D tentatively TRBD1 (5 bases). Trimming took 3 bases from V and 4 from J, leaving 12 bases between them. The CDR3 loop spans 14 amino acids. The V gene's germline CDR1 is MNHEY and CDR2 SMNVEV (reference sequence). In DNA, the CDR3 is TGTGCCAGCAGTTTCGGGGCCGCAGGCTATGGCTACACCTTC. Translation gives CASSFGAAGYGYTF.

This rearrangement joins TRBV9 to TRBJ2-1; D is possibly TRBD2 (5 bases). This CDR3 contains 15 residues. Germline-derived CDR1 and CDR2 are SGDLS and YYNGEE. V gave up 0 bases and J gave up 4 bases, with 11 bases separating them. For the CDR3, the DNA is TGTGCCAGCAGCGTAGAAGGCGGGCCTTACAATGAGCAGTTCTTC. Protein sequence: CASSVEGGPYNEQFF.

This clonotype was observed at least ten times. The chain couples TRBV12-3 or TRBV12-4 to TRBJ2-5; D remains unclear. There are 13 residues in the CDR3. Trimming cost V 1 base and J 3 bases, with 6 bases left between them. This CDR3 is CASSLELKETQYF. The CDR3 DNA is TGTGCCAGCAGTTTAGAACTGAAAGAGACCCAGTACTTC.

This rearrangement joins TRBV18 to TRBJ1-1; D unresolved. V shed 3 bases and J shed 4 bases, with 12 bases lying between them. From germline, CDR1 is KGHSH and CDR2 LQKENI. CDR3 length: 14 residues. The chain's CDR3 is CASSPTVESTEAFF. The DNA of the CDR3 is TGTGCCAGCTCACCCACAGTCGAGAGCACTGAAGCTTTCTTT.

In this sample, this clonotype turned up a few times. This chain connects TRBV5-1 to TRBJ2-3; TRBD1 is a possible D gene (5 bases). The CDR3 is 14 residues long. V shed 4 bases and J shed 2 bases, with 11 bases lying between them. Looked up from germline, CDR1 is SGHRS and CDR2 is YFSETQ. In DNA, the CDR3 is TGCGCCAGCAGCGAACAGGCGATCACAGATACGCAGTATTTT. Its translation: CASSEQAITDTQYF.

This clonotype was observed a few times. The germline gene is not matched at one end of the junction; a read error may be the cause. DNA of the CDR3: TGTGCCAGCAGTTTAGGGGACCTCAATCAGCCCCCGCATTTT. This gives the protein CASSLGDLNQPPHF. V is TRBV27 and J is TRBJ1-5; TRBD1 might be the D (5 bases). Looked up from germline, CDR1 is MNHEY and CDR2 is SMNVEV (reference sequence). The CDR3 is 14 amino acids.

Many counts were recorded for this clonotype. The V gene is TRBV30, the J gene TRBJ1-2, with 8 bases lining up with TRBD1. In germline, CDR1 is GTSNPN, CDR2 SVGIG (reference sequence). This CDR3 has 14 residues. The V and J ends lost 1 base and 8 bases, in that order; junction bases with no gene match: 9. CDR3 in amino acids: CAWSADRGTGGYTF. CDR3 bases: TGTGCCTGGAGTGCCGACAGGGGCACAGGCGGCTACACCTTC.

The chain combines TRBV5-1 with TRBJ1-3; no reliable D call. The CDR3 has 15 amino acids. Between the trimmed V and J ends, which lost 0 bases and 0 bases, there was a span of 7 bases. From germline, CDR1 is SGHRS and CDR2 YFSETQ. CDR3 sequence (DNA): TGCGCCAGCAGCTTGGAGTCGGCCTCTGGAAACACCATATATTTT. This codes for CASSLESASGNTIYF.

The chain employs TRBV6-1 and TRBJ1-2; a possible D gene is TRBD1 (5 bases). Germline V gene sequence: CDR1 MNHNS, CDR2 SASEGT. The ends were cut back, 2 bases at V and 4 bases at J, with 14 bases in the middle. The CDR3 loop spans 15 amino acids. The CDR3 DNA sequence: TGTGCCAGCAGTGAACAACCCCGGCAGGGCTATGGCTACACCTTC. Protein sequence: CASSEQPRQGYGYTF.

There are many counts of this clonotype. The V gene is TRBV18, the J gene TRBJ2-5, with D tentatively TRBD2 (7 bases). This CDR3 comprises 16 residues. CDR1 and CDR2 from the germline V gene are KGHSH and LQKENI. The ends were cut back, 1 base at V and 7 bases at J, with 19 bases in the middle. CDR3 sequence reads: CASSPQPGGQWGTQYF. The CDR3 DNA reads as TGTGCCAGCTCACCACAACCGGGGGGCCAATGGGGGACCCAGTACTTC.